This T cell receptor (beta chain) was captured in a study of siplizumab effects on memory and regulatory T cells. Study information: In pairs, mixed lymphocyte reactions were done either with siplizumab at 1 ug/mL or without any drug present.

Assay used: immunoSEQ multiplex PCR; TCRdb lists only in-frame clones, some missing. The sample records 10,000 or so clones, around 46% being singletons. This clone was counted many times. Its antigen is as yet unknown. Cells of the mixed lymphocyte reaction were cocultured at 37 degrees C for over 5 days. Sample: CFSE-low (dividing) CD8+ T cells sorted from an allogeneic mixed lymphocyte reaction. The sequence came from a human donor in good health; the cells came from an allogeneic mixed lymphocyte reaction. Some clones in this sample may be carry-over from other donors' samples.

CDR3 sequence (DNA): TGTGCCGTGGGACAGGAAACTTACGAGCAGTACTTC. It specifies CAVGQETYEQYF. The chain joins TRBV5-4 to TRBJ2-7, with TRBD1 matching over 8 bases. V trimming: 10 bases; J trimming: 4 bases; junction bases outside the gene matches: 7. Germline CDR1 reads SGHNT; CDR2 reads YYREEE (reference sequence). This CDR3 has 12 residues.